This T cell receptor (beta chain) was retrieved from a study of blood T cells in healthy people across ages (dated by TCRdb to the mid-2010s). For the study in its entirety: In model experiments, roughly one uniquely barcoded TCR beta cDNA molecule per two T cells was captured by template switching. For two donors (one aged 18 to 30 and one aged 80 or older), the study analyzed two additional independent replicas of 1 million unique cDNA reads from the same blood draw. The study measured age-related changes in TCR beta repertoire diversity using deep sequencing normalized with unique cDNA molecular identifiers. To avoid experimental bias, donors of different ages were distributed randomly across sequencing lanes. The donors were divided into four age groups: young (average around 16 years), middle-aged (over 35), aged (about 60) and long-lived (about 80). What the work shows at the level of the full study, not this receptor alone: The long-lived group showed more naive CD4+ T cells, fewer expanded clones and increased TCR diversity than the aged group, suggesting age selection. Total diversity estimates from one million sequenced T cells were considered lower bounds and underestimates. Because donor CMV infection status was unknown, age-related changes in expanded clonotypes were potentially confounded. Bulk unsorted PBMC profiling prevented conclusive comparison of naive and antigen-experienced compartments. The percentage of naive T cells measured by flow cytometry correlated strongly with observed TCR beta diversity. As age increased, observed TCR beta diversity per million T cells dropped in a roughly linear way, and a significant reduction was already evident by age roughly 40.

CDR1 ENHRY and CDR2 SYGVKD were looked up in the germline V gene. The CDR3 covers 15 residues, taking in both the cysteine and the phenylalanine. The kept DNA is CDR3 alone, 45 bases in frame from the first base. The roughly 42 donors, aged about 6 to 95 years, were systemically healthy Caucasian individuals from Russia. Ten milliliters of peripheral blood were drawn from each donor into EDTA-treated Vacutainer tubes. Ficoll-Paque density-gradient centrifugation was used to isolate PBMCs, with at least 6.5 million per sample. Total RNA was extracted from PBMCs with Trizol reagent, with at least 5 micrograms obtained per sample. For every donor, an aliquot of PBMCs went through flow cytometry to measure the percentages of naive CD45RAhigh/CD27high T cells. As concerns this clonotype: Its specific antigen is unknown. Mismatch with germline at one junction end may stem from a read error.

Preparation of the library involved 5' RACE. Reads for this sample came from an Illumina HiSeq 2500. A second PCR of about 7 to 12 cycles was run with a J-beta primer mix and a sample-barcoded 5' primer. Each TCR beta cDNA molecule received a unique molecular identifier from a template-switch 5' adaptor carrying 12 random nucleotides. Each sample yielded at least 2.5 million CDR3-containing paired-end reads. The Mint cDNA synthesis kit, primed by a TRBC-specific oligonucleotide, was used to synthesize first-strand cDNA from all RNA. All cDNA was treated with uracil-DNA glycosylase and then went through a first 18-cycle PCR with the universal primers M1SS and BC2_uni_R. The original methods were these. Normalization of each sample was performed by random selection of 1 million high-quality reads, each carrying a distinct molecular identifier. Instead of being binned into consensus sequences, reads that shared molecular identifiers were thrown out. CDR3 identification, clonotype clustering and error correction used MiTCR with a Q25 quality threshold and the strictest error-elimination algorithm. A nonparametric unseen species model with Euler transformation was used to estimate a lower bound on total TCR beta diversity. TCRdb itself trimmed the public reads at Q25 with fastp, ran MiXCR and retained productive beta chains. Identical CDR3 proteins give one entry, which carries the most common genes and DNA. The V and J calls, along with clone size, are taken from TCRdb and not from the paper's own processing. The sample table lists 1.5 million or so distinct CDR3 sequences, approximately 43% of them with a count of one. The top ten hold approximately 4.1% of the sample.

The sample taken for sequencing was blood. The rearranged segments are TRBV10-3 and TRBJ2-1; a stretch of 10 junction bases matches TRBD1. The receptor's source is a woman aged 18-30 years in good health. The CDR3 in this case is CAISESGTGADEQFF. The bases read TGTGCTATCAGTGAGTCCGGGACAGGGGCGGATGAGCAGTTCTTC.